Listed below are T cell receptor beta chains from one sample, sequenced in a study of cytotoxic CD8 clonotypes in ibrutinib-treated CLL. Some clones are missing from TCRdb's copy, which holds only in-frame ones; the method was immunoSEQ multiplex PCR. The sample contains around 200,000 clones, about four fifths of which appear only once. The sequenced sample was PBMCs, obtained after 12 months of ibrutinib treatment. The receptors here all came from a human donor with chronic lymphocytic leukemia. Both conserved end residues are part of each CDR3. The D gene is left open where the match is weak. Clone size is not always given. Where it is, it says once, few, many or a class for expanded clones.

D: -
J: TRBJ2-4
V: TRBV11-2
size: -
DNA: TGTGCCAGCAGCCCTTTTGGGGCCAGGGGGTACTTC
CDR3: CASSPFGARGYF

D: TRBD2
J: TRBJ2-4
V: TRBV19
size: once
DNA: TGTGCCAGTAGTATCTCCTCGGGAGGGGGCAAAAACATTCAGTACTTC
CDR3: CASSISSGGGKNIQYF

D: TRBD2
J: TRBJ2-1
V: TRBV25-1
size: -
DNA: TGTGCCAGCAGTGAAGCGGGGGGGTACAATGAGCAGTTCTTC
CDR3: CASSEAGGYNEQFF

D: -
J: TRBJ1-1
V: TRBV6-6
size: once
DNA: TGTGCCAGCAGCTTAACAGGACAGAACACTGAAGCTTTCTTT
CDR3: CASSLTGQNTEAFF

D: -
J: TRBJ1-5
V: TRBV18
size: -
DNA: TGTGCCAGCTCACCACAGGACGAAAGCAATCAGCCCCAGCATTTT
CDR3: CASSPQDESNQPQHF

D: TRBD1
J: TRBJ1-5
V: TRBV28
size: -
DNA: TGTGCCACCCGGGACAGCTATCAGCCCCAGCATTTT
CDR3: CATRDSYQPQHF

D: -
J: TRBJ1-2
V: TRBV10-3
size: -
DNA: TGTGCCATCAGTGATGCAGGGTTCGCCTATGGCTACACCTTC
CDR3: CAISDAGFAYGYTF

D: -
J: TRBJ1-3
V: TRBV6-6
size: -
DNA: TGTGCCAGCAGCCCTCAGGGGAACACCATATATTTT
CDR3: CASSPQGNTIYF

D: -
J: TRBJ2-7
V: TRBV6-4
size: -
DNA: TGTGCCAGCAGTGTTATTGTTACCTACGAGCAGTACTTC
CDR3: CASSVIVTYEQYF

D: -
J: TRBJ2-2
V: TRBV30
size: -
DNA: TGTGCCTGGAGTGTACTGGCCACATCGACGAACACCGGGGAGCTGTTTTTT
CDR3: CAWSVLATSTNTGELFF

D: -
J: TRBJ2-1
V: TRBV10-1
size: -
DNA: TGCGCCAGCAGAGTGGCCGCTAGCCTTTACAATGAGCAGTTCTTC
CDR3: CASRVAASLYNEQFF

D: -
J: TRBJ2-7
V: TRBV29-1
size: -
DNA: TGCAGCGTTGGGCAGGGGTGGGATAACGAGCAGTACTTC
CDR3: CSVGQGWDNEQYF

D: -
J: TRBJ1-6
V: TRBV30
size: -
DNA: TGTGCCTGGAGTGTGGGGCAGGGTAGTTCACCCCTCCACTTT
CDR3: CAWSVGQGSSPLHF

D: TRBD1
J: TRBJ2-6
V: TRBV7-8
size: -
DNA: TGTGCCAGCAGCCCCAGGGGGTTAAGCTCTGGGGCCAACGTCCTGACTTTC
CDR3: CASSPRGLSSGANVLTF

D: -
J: TRBJ1-2
V: TRBV7-2
size: -
DNA: TGTGCCAGCCGGACTTCAGGGGTCTATGGCTACACCTTC
CDR3: CASRTSGVYGYTF

D: -
J: TRBJ1-1
V: TRBV5-1
size: -
DNA: TGCGCCAGCAGCAGAACAGGGTTTGAAGCTTTCTTT
CDR3: CASSRTGFEAFF

D: TRBD2
J: TRBJ2-1
V: TRBV27
size: once
DNA: TGTGCCAGCAGGGGACTAGCGGGAGTTAATGAGCAGTTCTTC
CDR3: CASRGLAGVNEQFF

D: TRBD1
J: TRBJ2-5
V: TRBV15
size: once
DNA: TGTGCCACCAGCAGAGATAAGACAGGGGAGACCCAGTACTTC
CDR3: CATSRDKTGETQYF

D: TRBD2
J: TRBJ2-7
V: TRBV4-2
size: -
DNA: TGTGCCAGCAGCCAAGACTTCCATAGCGGGGGGGCCTACGAGCAGTACTTC
CDR3: CASSQDFHSGGAYEQYF

D: -
J: TRBJ1-1
V: TRBV5-1
size: once
DNA: TGCGCCAGCACCAGGGCTTATGACACTGAAGCTTTCTTT
CDR3: CASTRAYDTEAFF

D: TRBD2
J: TRBJ2-3
V: TRBV27
size: -
DNA: TGTGCCAGCAGACCCCTGACTAGCGGCACAGATACGCAGTATTTT
CDR3: CASRPLTSGTDTQYF

D: -
J: TRBJ1-2
V: TRBV20-1
size: few
DNA: TGCAGTGCTAGAGAGCCAGGGGGCTACACCTTC
CDR3: CSAREPGGYTF

D: TRBD1
J: TRBJ2-3
V: TRBV27
size: -
DNA: TGTGCCAGCAGTTCCCCGGGACAGGGGATCACAGATACGCAGTATTTT
CDR3: CASSSPGQGITDTQYF

D: -
J: TRBJ2-1
V: TRBV7-9
size: -
DNA: TGTGCCAGCAGCTTGGGGCAGGCAAACGAGCAGTTCTTC
CDR3: CASSLGQANEQFF

D: -
J: TRBJ2-7
V: TRBV7-9
size: -
DNA: TGTGCCAGCAGCTTTATCTCCTACGAGCAGTACTTC
CDR3: CASSFISYEQYF

D: -
J: TRBJ2-3
V: TRBV6-6
size: -
DNA: TGTGCCAGCAGTGTGGACACCTTAGATACGCAGTATTTT
CDR3: CASSVDTLDTQYF

D: -
J: TRBJ2-3
V: TRBV6-5
size: few
DNA: TGTGCCAGCAGTTTGAGATTCACAGATACGCAGTATTTT
CDR3: CASSLRFTDTQYF

D: TRBD2
J: TRBJ2-1
V: TRBV15
size: -
DNA: TGTGCCACCCGATCTAGCGGGAGATACAATGAGCAGTTCTTC
CDR3: CATRSSGRYNEQFF

D: -
J: TRBJ2-7
V: TRBV19
size: once
DNA: TGTGCCAGTAGTCCCCAAGTCCTCTACGAGCAGTACTTC
CDR3: CASSPQVLYEQYF

D: -
J: TRBJ2-6
V: TRBV5-1
size: -
DNA: TGCGCCAGCAGCGGGGACTCATCCTCTGGGGCCAACGTCCTGACTTTC
CDR3: CASSGDSSSGANVLTF

D: TRBD1
J: TRBJ2-5
V: TRBV18
size: -
DNA: TGTGCCAGCTCACCGCAGGGGGCACGGGAGACCCAGTACTTC
CDR3: CASSPQGARETQYF

D: -
J: TRBJ1-6
V: TRBV5-6
size: -
DNA: TGTGCCAGCAGCCCGCGGAAGGGTAACTCACCCCTCCACTTT
CDR3: CASSPRKGNSPLHF

D: -
J: TRBJ2-3
V: TRBV6-5
size: -
DNA: TGTGCCAGCAGTTACTCGGAGAGCACAGATACGCAGTATTTT
CDR3: CASSYSESTDTQYF

D: TRBD2
J: TRBJ2-1
V: TRBV15
size: -
DNA: TGTGCCACCAGCAGAGCACGGCGGCTAGCGGCCTACAATGAGCAGTTCTTC
CDR3: CATSRARRLAAYNEQFF

D: -
J: TRBJ1-1
V: TRBV29-1
size: -
DNA: TGCAGCGGGAGGGCACCTAACACTGAAGCTTTCTTT
CDR3: CSGRAPNTEAFF

D: -
J: TRBJ2-1
V: TRBV4-1
size: -
DNA: TGCGCCAGCAGCCAAGAAGGTGGCGGAATTGAGCAGTTCTTC
CDR3: CASSQEGGGIEQFF

D: -
J: TRBJ2-5
V: TRBV6-1
size: -
DNA: TGTGCCAGCAGTAACCAAGAGACCCAGTACTTC
CDR3: CASSNQETQYF

D: -
J: TRBJ1-5
V: TRBV4-2
size: -
DNA: TGTGCCAGCAGCCCCACCGGGCAGGGGAATCAGCCCCAGCATTTT
CDR3: CASSPTGQGNQPQHF

D: -
J: TRBJ1-3
V: TRBV18
size: -
DNA: TGTGCCAGCTCACCACCCCCAGGATCTGGAAACACCATATATTTT
CDR3: CASSPPPGSGNTIYF

D: TRBD1
J: TRBJ1-6
V: TRBV4-1
size: once
DNA: TGCGCCAGCAGCCAAACCCCTTCCGGGACAGGGCTAAATTCACCCCTCCACTTT
CDR3: CASSQTPSGTGLNSPLHF

D: -
J: TRBJ2-7
V: TRBV5-1
size: -
DNA: TGCGCCAGCAGCTTGGAGGATCGGGACGGCAACGAGCAGTACTTC
CDR3: CASSLEDRDGNEQYF

D: -
J: TRBJ2-1
V: TRBV7-9
size: -
DNA: TGTGCCAGCAGCTTAGTAGGCGAGCAGTTCTTC
CDR3: CASSLVGEQFF

D: -
J: TRBJ2-7
V: TRBV28
size: -
DNA: TGTGCCAGCACATCATTCATGACAGCCTCCTACGAGCAGTACTTC
CDR3: CASTSFMTASYEQYF

D: TRBD1
J: TRBJ1-2
V: TRBV5-1
size: -
DNA: TGCGCCAGCAGCTTAGGGACAGGCCGAAGTAGCTACACCTTC
CDR3: CASSLGTGRSSYTF

D: -
J: TRBJ2-2
V: TRBV29-1
size: -
DNA: TGCAGCGTTGTAGCGTCAGGTGGAACCGGGGAGCTGTTTTTT
CDR3: CSVVASGGTGELFF

D: -
J: TRBJ1-1
V: TRBV5-1
size: -
DNA: TGCGCCAGCAGCTTGGCAGGGGCGACTGAAGCTTTCTTT
CDR3: CASSLAGATEAFF

D: -
J: TRBJ1-1
V: TRBV2
size: -
DNA: TGTGCCAGCACTAACCAGGGATCCCCTGAGGCTTTCTTT
CDR3: CASTNQGSPEAFF

D: TRBD1
J: TRBJ1-1
V: TRBV2
size: -
DNA: TGTGCCAGCAGGGAAAGGGACAGGGGGATCCACACTGAAGCTTTCTTT
CDR3: CASRERDRGIHTEAFF

D: -
J: TRBJ1-1
V: TRBV6-5
size: -
DNA: TGTGCCAGCAGTTACTCGGGGGTCGGGAACACTGAAGCTTTCTTT
CDR3: CASSYSGVGNTEAFF